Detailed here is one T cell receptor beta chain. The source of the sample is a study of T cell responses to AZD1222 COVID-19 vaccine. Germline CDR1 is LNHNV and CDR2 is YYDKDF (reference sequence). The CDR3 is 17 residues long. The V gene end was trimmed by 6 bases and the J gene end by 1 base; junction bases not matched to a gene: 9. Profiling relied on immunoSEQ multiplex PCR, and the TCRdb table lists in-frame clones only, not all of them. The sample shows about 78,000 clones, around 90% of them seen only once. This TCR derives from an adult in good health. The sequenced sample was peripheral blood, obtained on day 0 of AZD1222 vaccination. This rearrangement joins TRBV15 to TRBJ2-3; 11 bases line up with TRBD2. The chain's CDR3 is CATRRTSGSSGTDTQYF. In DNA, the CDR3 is TGTGCCACCAGAAGGACTAGCGGGTCTTCGGGCACAGATACGCAGTATTTT.